This T cell receptor beta chain was captured in a study of shared clonotypes between healthy human individuals. For this clone: No antigen is known for it.

Study-level findings and limits: Limitation of the genetic and exposure-history diversity represented came from the few donors. Sharing across four donors was seen in 5% to 5.5% of naive CD4 clonotypes. Compared with memory subsets, naive subsets generally had larger estimated richness.

TCRdb's table, derived via immunoSEQ multiplex PCR, lists solely in-frame clones and lacks some. The data show 2 million to 2.5 million clones, with roughly 93% seen just once and approximately 0.37% held by the top ten. Sequenced material: naive CD4+ T cells from PBMCs. Sample subset: CD45RA+ positively selected. The TCR originated in a man aged 18 to 35 in good health. Some clones in this sample may be carry-over from other donors' samples.

The CDR3, as DNA: TGTGCCAGCAGCTTAGCGCCCCAGTCGGGGGGCCATGAGCAGTTCTTC. It specifies CASSLAPQSGGHEQFF. The V and J genes are TRBV7-8 and TRBJ2-1, with D possibly being TRBD2 (7 bases). Per germline, CDR1 SGHVS and CDR2 FQNEAQ. The CDR3 loop spans 16 amino acids. Trimming removed 0 bases at V and 8 bases at J, with 17 bases between.